The clone carrying this TCR beta chain was seen just once. The data originate from a study of blood T cell repertoires in COVID-19. Whole-study context: Sites across the United States, Italy and Spain contributed samples from acute and convalescent COVID-19. The analysed material was cDNA or gDNA that came from T cells, B-cell-depleted T cells, or PBMCs.

Original data processing: Quantification of nucleated cells was approximated via reference gene primer amplification. The data were produced by immunoSEQ multiplex PCR, yet TCRdb's version contains in-frame clones alone and is incomplete. That table supplies the V and J calls and clone size; D and trimming were determined from the DNA. This sample carries approximately 54,000 clones, more than 85% of them seen once, and the ten largest clones take 3.5% to 5%. The CDR3 spans 20 residues. The chain employs TRBV21-1 and TRBJ2-1; the table assigns TRBD1, which was not confirmed against the DNA. TRBV21-1 is described as a pseudogene. The sequence came from a man in his fifties or sixties with acute or convalescent COVID-19. What was sequenced was peripheral blood. CDR3 residues: CASSKGEGGAAPAHYNEQFF. For the CDR3, the DNA is TGTGCCAGCAGCAAAGGTGAAGGGGGAGCGGCCCCCGCCCATTACAATGAGCAGTTCTTC.